The rows below give T cell receptor beta chains drawn from one sample of a study of blood T cell repertoires in COVID-19. Data came from immunoSEQ multiplex PCR; TCRdb stores just in-frame clones and leaves some out. The profile shows about 140,000 clones, approximately 90% of them singletons. The sample consisted of peripheral blood. These receptors were obtained from a woman aged 80 or over with acute or convalescent COVID-19. Both conserved end residues are part of each CDR3. D genes are given only for firm matches. A row's size may be missing; if present it is once, few, many or a size class.

>TRBJ1-5|TRBV3-1/TRBV3-2|TRBD1|once
CASSLGQGYQPQHF
TGTGCCAGCAGCCTGGGACAGGGGTATCAGCCCCAGCATTTT
>TRBJ1-1|TRBV7-2|NA|NA
CASSLRQGGMAFF
TGTGCCAGCAGCTTAAGGCAGGGAGGGATGGCTTTCTTT
>TRBJ1-4|TRBV5-1|NA|NA
CASSRATSTNEKLFF
TGCGCCAGCAGCCGAGCGACCTCAACTAATGAAAAACTGTTTTTT
>TRBJ2-7|TRBV3-1/TRBV3-2|NA|few
CASGRRIEQYF
TGTGCCAGCGGGAGGAGAATAGAGCAGTACTTC
>TRBJ1-1|TRBV2|NA|NA
CASSDQGNTEAFF
TGTGCCAGCAGTGATCAGGGGAACACTGAAGCTTTCTTT
>TRBJ1-1|TRBV5-1|NA|few
CASSQQGGNTEAFF
TGCGCCAGCAGCCAACAGGGTGGGAACACTGAAGCTTTCTTT
>TRBJ1-1|TRBV3-1/TRBV3-2|TRBD1|NA
CASSPNRGRRTEAFF
TGTGCCAGCAGCCCGAACAGGGGGAGGAGGACTGAAGCTTTCTTT
>TRBJ1-6|TRBV13|TRBD1|NA
CASSAGGFSPLHF
TGTGCCAGCAGCGCAGGGGGCTTTTCACCCCTCCACTTT
>TRBJ2-3|TRBV2|TRBD2|NA
CASSSGGTSTDTQYF
TGTGCCAGCAGTTCGGGGGGAACTAGCACAGATACGCAGTATTTT
>TRBJ1-1|TRBV5-1|TRBD1|NA
CASTPQGANTEAFF
TGCGCCAGCACCCCACAGGGGGCGAACACTGAAGCTTTCTTT
>TRBJ1-3|TRBV20-1|NA|NA
CSASDRQKLSGNTIYF
TGCAGTGCAAGTGACAGACAAAAACTCTCTGGAAACACCATATATTTT
>TRBJ1-1|TRBV6-6|NA|NA
CATKQGGTEAFF
TGTGCCACAAAACAGGGTGGCACTGAAGCTTTCTTT
>TRBJ1-6|TRBV5-8|TRBD1|NA
CASSRRTGGSSYNSPLHF
TGTGCCAGCAGCCGTCGGACAGGGGGAAGCTCCTATAATTCACCCCTCCACTTT
>TRBJ2-7|TRBV6-6|NA|NA
CASSYQAGDYEQYF
TGTGCCAGCAGTTATCAAGCAGGGGACTACGAGCAGTACTTC
>TRBJ2-1|TRBV2|TRBD2|NA
CASRAGGAYNEQFF
TGTGCCAGCAGAGCGGGGGGAGCATACAATGAGCAGTTCTTC